The present entry profiles one T cell receptor (beta chain) with its context. The antigen is unknown. CD8 cells classed as naive were CD45RO-negative and positively selected for CCR7, excluding terminally differentiated effector memory CD45RA+ cells. The data were obtained in a study of shared clonotypes between healthy human individuals. Study-wide context: Each donor's CD4 naive and CD4 memory cells filled three plates apiece, CD8 naive two, and CD8 memory one. General study points: Rarefaction indicated that sorted-subset sequencing remained incomplete although depth was large. With a handful of donors compared, around 5% of naive CD4 clonotypes were shared. A reduction in generation probabilities was seen for non-shared clonotypes relative to those shared by all four donors.

Some clones are missing from TCRdb's copy, which holds only in-frame ones; the method was immunoSEQ multiplex PCR. The sample lists some 2,100,000 clones; approximately 94% were seen once. Sequenced material: naive CD8+ T cells from PBMCs. The receptor was isolated from a man aged 18-30 years in good health. Some clones in this sample may be carry-over from other donors' samples.

The CDR3 DNA is TGTGCCAGCAGTGCCCACTACGAGCAGTACTTC. This translates into CASSAHYEQYF. This sequence joins TRBV25-1 and TRBJ2-7; no definite D call. The CDR3 runs to 11 residues. Germline V lookup: CDR1 MGHDK, CDR2 SYGVNS. V lost 4 bases and J lost 3, with 4 bases in between.